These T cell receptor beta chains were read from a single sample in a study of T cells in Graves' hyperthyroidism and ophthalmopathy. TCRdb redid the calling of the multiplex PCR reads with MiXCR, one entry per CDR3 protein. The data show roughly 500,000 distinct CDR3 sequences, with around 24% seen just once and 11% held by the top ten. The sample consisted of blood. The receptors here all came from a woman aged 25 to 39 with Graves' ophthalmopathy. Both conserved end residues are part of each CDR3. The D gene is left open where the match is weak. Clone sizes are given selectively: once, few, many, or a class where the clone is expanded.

CASTPSYQETQYF,TGTGCCAGCACCCCATCGTACCAAGAGACCCAGTACTTC,TRBV28,many,-,TRBJ2-5
CASSEYPGDTEAFF,TGTGCCAGCAGTGAATACCCAGGGGACACTGAAGCTTTCTTT,TRBV6-1,-,-,TRBJ1-1
CATIGTGETEAFF,TGTGCCACCATCGGGACAGGGGAAACTGAAGCTTTCTTT,TRBV24-1,-,TRBD1,TRBJ1-1
CASTDPGQRKSYEQYF,TGTGCCAGCACCGACCCAGGACAGCGTAAATCCTACGAGCAGTACTTC,TRBV7-2,many,-,TRBJ2-7
CSVVRRRTGSETQYF,TGCAGCGTTGTACGTCGTAGGACAGGGTCTGAGACCCAGTACTTC,TRBV29-1,many,TRBD1,TRBJ2-5
CASSMYRGGTEAFF,TGTGCCAGTAGTATGTATAGGGGTGGCACTGAAGCTTTCTTT,TRBV19,many,-,TRBJ1-1
CASSSTGPGSGYTF,TGTGCCAGCAGTTCAACAGGCCCCGGGTCTGGCTACACCTTC,TRBV12-3/TRBV12-4,few,-,TRBJ1-2
CASSPSGEGEAFF,TGCGCCAGCAGCCCGTCGGGGGAGGGTGAAGCTTTCTTT,TRBV5-1,many,-,TRBJ1-1
CASSRRGQFAEAFF,TGTGCCAGCAGCCGCAGGGGGCAGTTTGCTGAAGCTTTCTTT,TRBV7-9,-,TRBD1,TRBJ1-1
CASSLISGGINTEAFF,TGTGCCAGCAGTTTGATATCAGGGGGGATCAACACTGAAGCTTTCTTT,TRBV12-3/TRBV12-4,-,TRBD1,TRBJ1-1
CASSDGGAQETQYF,TGCGCCAGCAGTGATGGGGGGGCACAAGAGACCCAGTACTTC,TRBV10-1,many,-,TRBJ2-5